This TCR beta chain was recovered during a study of blood T cell repertoires in COVID-19. The wider study: Acute and convalescent COVID-19 samples came from the United States, Italy and Spain. Nucleic acid was either cDNA or gDNA, and it came from T cells, B-cell-depleted T cells, or PBMCs.

While infection was still active, Seattle patients were enrolled and then followed longitudinally. The authors' processing: Cell counts per sample came from amplifying reference gene primers. Produced via immunoSEQ multiplex PCR; TCRdb's table is partial and in-frame only. V, J and clone size are taken as reported in that table, and D and trimming were inferred from the DNA itself. The data hold approximately 25,000 clones, with approximately 72% observed a single time. There are 13 residues in the CDR3. Germline values: CDR1 MNHEY, CDR2 SVGAGI. V was pared by 5 bases and J by 5 bases, with 3 bases of the junction left unmatched.

The chain has TRBV6-5 and TRBJ2-3, with TRBD2 matching 8 bases. The sequenced material came from peripheral blood. The source is a man aged 45 to 65 with COVID-19, enrolled during active disease. The CDR3 region has the DNA TGTGCCAGCAGTCGGGGGGGCGGAGATACGCAGTATTTT. Translating it yields CASSRGGGDTQYF.